This T cell receptor beta chain was identified during a study of T cell changes during pregnancy in multiple sclerosis. Measured with immunoSEQ multiplex PCR; TCRdb has only the in-frame clones, and not every one. The table has 25,000 or so clones, about 93% seen once. The CDR3 consists of 14 residues. From germline, CDR1 is MNHEY and CDR2 SMNVEV (reference sequence). V was clipped by 6 bases and J by 1 base; unmatched bases: 5. Sample: CD8+ T cells from peripheral blood mononuclear cells, taken before pregnancy. This TCR was recovered from a female donor with multiple sclerosis, enrolled in a pregnancy study. V is TRBV27 and J is TRBJ2-5, with 7 bases lining up with TRBD1. The CDR3 sequence: CASRRGLSQETQYF. The CDR3 nucleotides are TGTGCCAGCAGAAGGGGGCTTTCCCAAGAGACCCAGTACTTC.